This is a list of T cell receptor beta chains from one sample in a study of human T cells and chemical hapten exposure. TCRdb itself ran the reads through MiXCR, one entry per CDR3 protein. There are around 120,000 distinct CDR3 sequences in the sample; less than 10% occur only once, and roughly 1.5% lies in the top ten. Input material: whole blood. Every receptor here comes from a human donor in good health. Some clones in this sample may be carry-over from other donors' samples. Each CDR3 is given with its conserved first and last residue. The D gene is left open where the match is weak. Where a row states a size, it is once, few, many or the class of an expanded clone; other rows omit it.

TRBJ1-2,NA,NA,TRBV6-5,CASSGGGASYGYTF,TGTGCCAGCAGCGGTGGAGGGGCCAGCTATGGCTACACCTTC
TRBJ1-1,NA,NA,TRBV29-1,CSVGPNTEAFF,TGCAGCGTTGGACCGAACACTGAAGCTTTCTTT
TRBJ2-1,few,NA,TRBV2,CASSEVGNEQFF,TGTGCCAGCTCAGAAGTCGGGAATGAGCAGTTCTTC
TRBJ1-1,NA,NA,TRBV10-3,CAISEGDGHPFF,TGTGCCATCAGTGAGGGAGACGGGCACCCTTTCTTT
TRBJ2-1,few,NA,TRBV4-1,CASSQDRDEQFF,TGCGCCAGCAGCCAAGATCGCGATGAGCAGTTCTTC
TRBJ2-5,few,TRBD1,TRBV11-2,CASSLGSGGIQETQYF,TGTGCCAGCAGCTTAGGTTCAGGGGGAATCCAAGAGACCCAGTACTTC
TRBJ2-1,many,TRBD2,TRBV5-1,CASSPGTSGRTAEQFF,TGCGCCAGCAGCCCTGGGACTAGCGGGAGAACAGCTGAGCAGTTCTTC
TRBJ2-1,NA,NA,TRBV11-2,CASSYRTPNEQFF,TGTGCCAGCAGCTATAGGACACCCAATGAGCAGTTCTTC
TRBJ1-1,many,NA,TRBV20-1,CSARGRGSLNTEAFF,TGCAGTGCTAGAGGGAGGGGCAGCTTGAACACTGAAGCTTTCTTT
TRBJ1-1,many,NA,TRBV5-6,CASSLGANTEAFF,TGTGCCAGCAGCTTGGGCGCGAACACTGAAGCTTTCTTT
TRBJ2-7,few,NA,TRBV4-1,CASSQDRTASSYEQYF,TGCGCCAGCAGCCAAGATAGAACCGCGAGCTCCTACGAGCAGTACTTC
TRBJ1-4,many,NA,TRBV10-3,CAISDTNEKLFF,TGTGCCATCAGTGACACTAATGAAAAACTGTTTTTT
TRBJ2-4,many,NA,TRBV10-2,CASRDRTVSLAKNIQYF,TGCGCCAGCAGAGATAGGACAGTCAGTTTAGCCAAAAACATTCAGTACTTC
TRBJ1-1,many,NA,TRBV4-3,CASSQSTGNTEAFF,TGCGCCAGCAGCCAATCAACAGGGAACACTGAAGCTTTCTTT
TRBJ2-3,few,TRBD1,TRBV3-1,CASSLRQGPDTQYF,TGTGCCAGCAGCTTACGACAGGGCCCAGATACGCAGTATTTT
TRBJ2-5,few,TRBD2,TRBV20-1,CSAPGLVEETQYF,TGCAGTGCTCCGGGACTAGTCGAGGAGACCCAGTACTTC
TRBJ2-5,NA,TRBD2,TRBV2,CASMGLEEETQYF,TGTGCCAGCATGGGACTAGAGGAAGAGACCCAGTACTTC
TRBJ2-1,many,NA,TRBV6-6,CASSYSSYNEEFF,TGTGCCAGCAGTTACTCCTCCTACAATGAGGAGTTCTTC
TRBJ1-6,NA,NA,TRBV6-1,CASSESGLQGNSPLHF,TGTGCCAGCAGTGAATCGGGCTTACAGGGTAATTCACCCCTCCACTTT
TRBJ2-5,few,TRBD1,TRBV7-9,CASSSRGGTGGQETQYF,TGTGCCAGCAGCTCCAGAGGGGGGACAGGGGGCCAAGAGACCCAGTACTTC
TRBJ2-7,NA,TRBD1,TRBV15,CATSREQGAVEQYF,TGTGCCACCAGCAGAGAACAGGGGGCCGTGGAGCAGTACTTC
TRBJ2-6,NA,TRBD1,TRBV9,CASSASTGAGANVLTF,TGTGCCAGCAGCGCCTCCACAGGGGCTGGGGCCAACGTCCTGACTTTC
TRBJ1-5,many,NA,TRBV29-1,CSVAGEVGSNLGNQPQHF,TGCAGCGTTGCAGGGGAAGTGGGTTCCAATTTGGGCAATCAGCCCCAGCATTTT
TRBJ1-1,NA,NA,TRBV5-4,CASTVGVRDTEAFF,TGTGCCAGCACCGTGGGGGTAAGGGACACTGAAGCTTTCTTT
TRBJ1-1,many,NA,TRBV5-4,CASSLEGGNTEAFF,TGTGCCAGCAGCTTGGAAGGGGGGAACACTGAAGCTTTCTTT
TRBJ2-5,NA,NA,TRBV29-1,CSVEWGTQYF,TGCAGCGTTGAGTGGGGGACCCAGTACTTC
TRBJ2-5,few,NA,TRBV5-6,CASSLIETGAQETQYF,TGTGCCAGCAGCTTAATTGAGACAGGAGCCCAAGAGACCCAGTACTTC
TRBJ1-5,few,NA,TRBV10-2,CASSGGDRSWDHGNQPQHF,TGCGCCAGCAGTGGAGGAGACCGTTCATGGGATCATGGCAATCAGCCCCAGCATTTT
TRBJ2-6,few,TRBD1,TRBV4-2,CASSQHGPTSGTAGQRGANVLTF,TGTGCCAGCAGCCAACACGGCCCTACGTCCGGGACAGCTGGGCAAAGGGGGGCCAACGTCCTGACTTTC
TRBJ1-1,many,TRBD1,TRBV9,CASSPGQVNTEAFF,TGTGCCAGCAGCCCGGGACAGGTGAACACTGAAGCTTTCTTT
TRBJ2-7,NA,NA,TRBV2,CASSVQGSSYEQYF,TGTGCCAGCAGTGTTCAGGGGAGCTCCTACGAGCAGTACTTC
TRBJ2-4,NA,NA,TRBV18,CASSPPPEAEGAAKNIQYF,TGTGCCAGCTCACCACCCCCCGAAGCGGAGGGCGCGGCCAAAAACATTCAGTACTTC
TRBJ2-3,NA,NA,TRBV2,CASSEARGLNTDTQYF,TGTGCCAGCAGTGAAGCGCGTGGCCTAAACACAGATACGCAGTATTTT
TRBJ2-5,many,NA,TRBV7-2,CASSLRGLTGPLKTQYF,TGTGCCAGCAGCTTAAGGGGGTTGACGGGACCGTTGAAGACCCAGTACTTC
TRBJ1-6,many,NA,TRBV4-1,CASSQEDRDLYHF,TGCGCCAGCAGCCAAGAGGACCGGGACTTATACCACTTT
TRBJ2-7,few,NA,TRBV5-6,CASSLLAGAYEQYF,TGTGCCAGCAGCTTGCTGGCAGGAGCCTACGAGCAGTACTTC
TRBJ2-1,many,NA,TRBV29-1,CSVGSSVHEQFF,TGCAGCGTCGGCAGTTCAGTACATGAGCAGTTCTTC
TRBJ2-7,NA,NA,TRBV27,CASSLRQPSTYEQYF,TGTGCCAGCAGTTTAAGACAGCCCAGTACCTACGAGCAGTACTTC
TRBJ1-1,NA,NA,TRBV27,CASSSQTNTEAFF,TGTGCCAGCAGTTCCCAGACTAACACTGAAGCTTTCTTT
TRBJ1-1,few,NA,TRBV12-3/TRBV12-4,CASSSGHEAFF,TGTGCCAGCAGTTCGGGCCATGAAGCTTTCTTT
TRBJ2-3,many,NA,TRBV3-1,CASSQYRDASTDTQYF,TGTGCCAGCAGCCAGTACCGGGACGCAAGCACAGATACGCAGTATTTT
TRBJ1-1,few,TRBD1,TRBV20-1,CSARDPGGADEAFF,TGCAGTGCTAGAGATCCAGGGGGGGCCGATGAAGCTTTCTTT
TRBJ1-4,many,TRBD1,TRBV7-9,CASTQGADEKLFF,TGTGCCAGCACGCAGGGGGCCGATGAAAAACTGTTTTTT